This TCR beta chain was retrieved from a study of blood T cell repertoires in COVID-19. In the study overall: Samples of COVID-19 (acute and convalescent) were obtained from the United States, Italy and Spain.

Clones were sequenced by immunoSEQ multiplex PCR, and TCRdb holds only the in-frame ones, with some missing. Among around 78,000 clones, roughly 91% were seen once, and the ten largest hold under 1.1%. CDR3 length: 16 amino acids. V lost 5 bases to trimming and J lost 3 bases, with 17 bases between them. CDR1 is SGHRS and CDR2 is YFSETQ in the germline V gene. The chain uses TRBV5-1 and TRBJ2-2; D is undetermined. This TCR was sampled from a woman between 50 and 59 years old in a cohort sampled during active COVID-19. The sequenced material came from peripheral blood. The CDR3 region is CASRMIPTPDTGELFF. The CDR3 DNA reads TGCGCCAGCAGAATGATTCCTACCCCGGACACCGGGGAGCTGTTTTTT.